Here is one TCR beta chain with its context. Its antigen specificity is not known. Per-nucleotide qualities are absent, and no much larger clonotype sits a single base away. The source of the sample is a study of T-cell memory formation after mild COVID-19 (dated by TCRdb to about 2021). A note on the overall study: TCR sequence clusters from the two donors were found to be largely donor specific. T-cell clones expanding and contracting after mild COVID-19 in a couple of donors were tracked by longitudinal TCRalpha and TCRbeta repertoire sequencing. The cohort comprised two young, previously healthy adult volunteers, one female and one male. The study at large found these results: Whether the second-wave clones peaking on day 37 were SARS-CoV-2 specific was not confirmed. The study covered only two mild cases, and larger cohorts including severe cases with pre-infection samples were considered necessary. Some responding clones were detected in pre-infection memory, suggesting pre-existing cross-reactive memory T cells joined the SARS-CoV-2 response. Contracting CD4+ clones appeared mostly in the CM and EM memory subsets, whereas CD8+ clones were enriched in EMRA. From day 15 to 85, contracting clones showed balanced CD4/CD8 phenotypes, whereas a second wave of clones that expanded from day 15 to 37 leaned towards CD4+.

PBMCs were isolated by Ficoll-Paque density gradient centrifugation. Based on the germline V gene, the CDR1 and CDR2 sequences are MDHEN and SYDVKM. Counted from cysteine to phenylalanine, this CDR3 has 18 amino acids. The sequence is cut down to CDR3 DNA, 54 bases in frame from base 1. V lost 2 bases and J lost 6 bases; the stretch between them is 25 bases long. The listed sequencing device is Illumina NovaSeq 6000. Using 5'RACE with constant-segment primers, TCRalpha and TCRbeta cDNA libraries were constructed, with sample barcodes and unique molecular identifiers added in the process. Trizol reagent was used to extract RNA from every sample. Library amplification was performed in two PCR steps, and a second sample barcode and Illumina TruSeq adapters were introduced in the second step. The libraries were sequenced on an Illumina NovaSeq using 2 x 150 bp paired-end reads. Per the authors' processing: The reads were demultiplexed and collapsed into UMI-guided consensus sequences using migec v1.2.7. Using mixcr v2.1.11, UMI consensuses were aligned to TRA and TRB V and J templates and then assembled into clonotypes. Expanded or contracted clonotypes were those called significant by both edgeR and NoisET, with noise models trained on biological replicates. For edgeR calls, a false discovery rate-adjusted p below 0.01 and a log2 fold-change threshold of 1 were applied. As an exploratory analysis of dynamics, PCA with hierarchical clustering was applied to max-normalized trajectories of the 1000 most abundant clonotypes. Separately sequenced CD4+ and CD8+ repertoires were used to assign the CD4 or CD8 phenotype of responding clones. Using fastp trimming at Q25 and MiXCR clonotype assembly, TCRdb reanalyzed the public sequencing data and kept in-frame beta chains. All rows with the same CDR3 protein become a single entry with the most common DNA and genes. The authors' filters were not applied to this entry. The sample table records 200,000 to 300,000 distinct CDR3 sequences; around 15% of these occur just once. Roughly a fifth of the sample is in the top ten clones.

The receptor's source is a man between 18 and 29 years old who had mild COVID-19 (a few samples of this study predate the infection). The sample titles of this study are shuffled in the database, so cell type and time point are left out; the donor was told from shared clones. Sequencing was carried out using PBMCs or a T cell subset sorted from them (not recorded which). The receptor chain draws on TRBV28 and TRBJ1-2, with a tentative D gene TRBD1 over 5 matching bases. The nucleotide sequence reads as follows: TGTGCCAGCAGTTTAGGCAGGGCCTTCCGGACGGGGGGTAATGGCTACACCTTC. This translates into CASSLGRAFRTGGNGYTF.